Shown below are 32 T cell receptor beta chains from a single sample sequenced in a study of Tregs in tolerant kidney transplant recipients. Recipients received nonmyeloablative bone marrow transplants from related graft donors, with transient mixed chimerism. Using immunoSEQ multiplex PCR, the repertoire was profiled, and TCRdb retains in-frame clones only, with some absent. This sample yields 65,000 to 85,000 clones, of which roughly nine tenths are seen a single time; 1.6% belongs to the top ten. The specimen was CD4+ T cells from blood (PBMCs), collected 24 months after the transplant. These receptors all come from a human patient who received a combined kidney and bone marrow transplant. Some T cells may be graft donor cells.

This sequence joins TRBV11-2 and TRBJ2-1, with 9 bases lining up with TRBD1. Germline values: CDR1 SGHAT, CDR2 FQNNGV. Trimming removed 5 bases from V and 9 bases from J; junction bases left unmatched: 5. The length of the CDR3 is 13 residues. Here the CDR3 reads CASSRQGVSEQFF. The DNA for the CDR3 is TGTGCCAGCAGCAGACAGGGGGTCAGTGAGCAGTTCTTC.

The J gene is TRBJ1-5, the V gene TRBV7-8, with D unresolved. Per the germline V gene, CDR1 is SGHVS and CDR2 is FQNEAQ. The V and J ends lost 0 bases and 6 bases respectively, with 6 bases between them. The CDR3 covers 13 residues. CDR3 in amino acids: CASSLALFQPQHF. In DNA form, the CDR3 reads TGTGCCAGCAGCTTAGCGCTATTTCAGCCCCAGCATTTT.

This chain uses TRBV4-3 with TRBJ2-3; 9 bases match TRBD2. Germline CDR1 LGHNA, CDR2 YSLEER. V was pared by 4 bases and J by 5 bases, with 7 bases of the junction left unmatched. CDR3 size: 15 residues. The DNA of the CDR3 is TGCGCCAGCAGCCTAGCGGGAGTGGGTATAGATACGCAGTATTTT. This encodes CASSLAGVGIDTQYF.

This chain joins TRBV11-3 and TRBJ2-7, with TRBD2 identical over 15 bases. The V and J ends lost 4 bases and 6 bases, in that order; junction bases with no gene match: 7. This CDR3 has 16 residues. Per the germline V gene, CDR1 is SGHNT and CDR2 is YENEEA. The CDR3: CASSSRTSGRAVEQYF. CDR3 nucleotides: TGTGCCAGCAGCTCCCGGACTAGCGGGAGGGCCGTCGAGCAGTACTTC. Full variable domain (remainder filled in from reference TRBV11-3 and TRBJ2-7): EAGVVQSPRYKIIEKKQPVAFWCNPISGHNTLYWYLQNLGQGPELLIRYENEEAVDDSQLPKDRFSAERLKGVDSTLKIQPAELGDSAVYLCASSSRTSGRAVEQYFGPGTRLTVT.

V gene TRBV5-1 combines with J gene TRBJ2-1, with TRBD2 as a possible D gene (6 bases). Trimming removed 0 bases from V and 1 base from J, with 11 bases in between. The V gene's germline CDR1 is SGHRS and CDR2 YFSETQ. The CDR3 has 16 amino acids. For the CDR3, the DNA is TGCGCCAGCAGCTTGGTGGCGGGGCCATCCTACAATGAGCAGTTCTTC. Protein product: CASSLVAGPSYNEQFF.

V usage is TRBV30 and J usage is TRBJ1-5; TRBD1 might be the D (5 bases). Trimming removed 0 bases from V and 3 bases from J, with 9 bases in between. The CDR3 length is 14 residues. Germline CDR1 GTSNPN, CDR2 SVGIG (reference sequence). The CDR3 loop reads CAWSVGGFNQPQHF. DNA of the CDR3: TGTGCCTGGAGTGTTGGGGGGTTCAATCAGCCCCAGCATTTT.

The chain uses TRBV7-9 and TRBJ1-3; D uncertain. This CDR3 region has 11 residues. CDR1 and CDR2 (germline): SEHNR, FQNEAQ (reference sequence). V was clipped by 5 bases and J by 9 bases, with 8 bases between them. CDR3 in amino acids: CASSMSSTIYF. The CDR3 bases are TGTGCCAGCAGCATGTCATCCACCATATATTTT. Combining the CDR3 with reference TRBV7-9 and TRBJ1-3 gives the whole variable domain DTGVSQNPRHKITKRGQNVTFRCDPISEHNRLYWYRQTLGQGPEFLTYFQNEAQLEKSRLLSDRFSAERPKGSFSTLEIQRTEQGDSAMYLCASSMSSTIYFGEGSWLTVV.

V usage is TRBV9 and J usage is TRBJ2-1; 9 positions match TRBD1. Unmatched junction bases numbered 4, after V lost 1 base and J lost 2 bases. This CDR3 has 16 amino acids. From germline, CDR1 is SGDLS and CDR2 YYNGEE. The CDR3 sequence: CASSVMGQGAYNEQFF. CDR3 in DNA: TGTGCCAGCAGCGTAATGGGACAGGGAGCCTACAATGAGCAGTTCTTC.

The CDR3 coding sequence is TGTGCCTGGAGTGCCGGGACAGGGGTCACTGAAGCTTTCTTT. Amino acids: CAWSAGTGVTEAFF. The chain uses TRBV30 and TRBJ1-1; 10 bases are shared with TRBD1. The trim removed 1 base at V and 4 bases at J, leaving 3 bases unmatched. The CDR3 consists of 14 residues. Germline V gene lookup returns CDR1 GTSNPN and CDR2 SVGIG (reference sequence). Supplemented by reference TRBV30 and TRBJ1-1, the full variable domain reads SQTIHQWPATLVQPVGSPLSLECTVEGTSNPNLYWYRQAAGRGLQLLFYSVGIGQISSEVPQNLSASRPQDRQFILSSKKLLLSDSGFYLCAWSAGTGVTEAFFGQGTRLTVV.

The chain is built from TRBV7-6 and TRBJ2-7; the match to TRBD2 covers 7 bases. CDR3 size: 15 residues. The germline V gene has CDR1 SGHVS and CDR2 FNYEAQ. V gave up 5 bases and J gave up 0 bases; unmatched junction bases: 7. The CDR3 region is CASSPGTTSSYEQYF. The CDR3 nucleotides read TGTGCCAGCAGCCCGGGGACTACGAGCTCCTACGAGCAGTACTTC.

This sequence joins TRBV19 and TRBJ1-1; D is possibly TRBD1 (5 bases). In germline, CDR1 is LNHDA, CDR2 SQIVND (reference sequence). Trimming removed 3 bases from V and 5 bases from J, with 16 bases in between. The CDR3 runs to 15 residues. The CDR3 nucleotides are TGTGCCAGTAGTATGGGGCAGGTTTGGATTACTGAAGCTTTCTTT. Translated: CASSMGQVWITEAFF.

This clone was detected only once. This chain joins TRBV30 and TRBJ2-2, with 8 bases identical to TRBD1. The J segment lost 0 bases and the V segment lost 3 bases, leaving 3 bases of the junction unmatched. The CDR3 has 15 amino acids. CDR1 is GTSNPN and CDR2 is SVGIG in the germline V gene (reference sequence). The CDR3 loop is CAWRQDRANTGELFF. CDR3 nucleotide sequence: TGTGCCTGGAGGCAGGACAGGGCGAACACCGGGGAGCTGTTTTTT.

The CDR3 DNA is TGCGCCAGCAGCCAAGATCGAGGCTCACCTTCCTACAATGAGCAGTTCTTC. This codes for CASSQDRGSPSYNEQFF. V and J are TRBV4-3 and TRBJ2-1; D remains ambiguous. Trimming stripped 0 bases from V and 1 base from J, with 13 bases between. Germline V gene data show CDR1 as LGHNA and CDR2 as YSLEER. This CDR3 has 17 residues.

V gene TRBV7-8 combines with J gene TRBJ2-5, with TRBD2 as a possible D gene (6 bases). Between the trimmed V and J ends, which lost 5 bases and 1 base, there was a span of 14 bases. Germline V gene data show CDR1 as SGHVS and CDR2 as FQNEAQ. The CDR3 runs to 15 residues. The CDR3 region is CASSRTGTLQETQYF. CDR3 in DNA: TGTGCCAGCAGCCGCACCGGGACTCTCCAAGAGACCCAGTACTTC.

The chain recombines TRBV6-1 with TRBJ1-2; 8 positions match TRBD1. The CDR3 totals 18 residues. Germline CDR1 reads MNHNS; CDR2 reads SASEGT. V was pared by 4 bases and J by 3 bases, with 16 bases of the junction left unmatched. The CDR3: CASSVWGTGIGLDYGYTF. The CDR3 DNA reads as TGTGCCAGCAGTGTCTGGGGGACAGGCATCGGTTTAGACTATGGCTACACCTTC.

V is TRBV10-2 and J is TRBJ2-1; 8 bases are shared with TRBD2. The germline CDR1 and CDR2 sequences are WSHSY and SAAADI. There are 14 residues in the CDR3. V trimming: 6 bases; J trimming: 8 bases; junction bases outside the gene matches: 9. CDR3 region: CASSRSGSGYEQFF. CDR3 sequence (DNA): TGCGCCAGCAGCCGAAGCGGGAGTGGCTATGAGCAGTTCTTC.

The chain uses TRBV4-2 and TRBJ1-5, with a possible D match to TRBD1 (5 bases). Looked up from germline, CDR1 is LGHNA and CDR2 is YNFKEQ. Trimming stripped 0 bases from V and 6 bases from J, with 6 bases between. The CDR3 is 13 residues long. DNA for the CDR3: TGTGCCAGCAGCCAAGACAGGGTTCAGCCCCAGCATTTT. It specifies CASSQDRVQPQHF.

The chain carries TRBV5-1 and TRBJ1-1, with D possibly being TRBD1 (6 bases). The CDR3 is 12 residues long. Trimming took 4 bases from V and 7 from J, leaving 11 bases between them. The germline CDR1 and CDR2 sequences are SGHRS and YFSETQ. The CDR3 nucleotides read TGCGCCAGCAGCGAACAGGGTAGTGAAGCTTTCTTT. Translation: CASSEQGSEAFF.

The chain is built from TRBV19 and TRBJ1-5; the D gene is possibly TRBD1 (6 bases). The CDR3 extends over 13 amino acids. Germline V gene lookup returns CDR1 LNHDA and CDR2 SQIVND (reference sequence). Trimming shortened V by 3 bases and J by 6 bases, and 9 bases separated the two germline ends. CDR3: CASSMMTGQPQHF. The CDR3 bases are TGTGCCAGTAGTATGATGACAGGTCAGCCCCAGCATTTT.

The chain has TRBV9 and TRBJ1-2; TRBD1 aligns across 8 bases. Losses at the gene ends were 0 bases for V and 7 bases for J; bases not matched to a gene: 8. Per the germline V gene, CDR1 is SGDLS and CDR2 is YYNGEE. The CDR3 is 15 amino acids. In DNA form, the CDR3 reads TGTGCCAGCAGCGTAGCGGCAGGGGGCGTAGGTGGCTACACCTTC. Encoded protein: CASSVAAGGVGGYTF.

The chain recombines TRBV6-1 with TRBJ1-2; 10 bases line up with TRBD1. The ends lost 5 bases at V and 7 bases at J; junction bases unmatched: 7. Germline V CDR1 and CDR2: MNHNS, SASEGT. The CDR3 is 14 residues long. This CDR3 is CASSFGTGEVGYTF. CDR3 in DNA: TGTGCCAGCAGTTTCGGGACAGGGGAGGTTGGCTACACCTTC.

The chain employs TRBV10-3 and TRBJ2-7; the D gene is possibly TRBD1 (5 bases). Germline assignment: CDR1 ENHRY and CDR2 SYGVKD. CDR3 size: 14 residues. V lost 5 bases and J 2 bases, leaving 13 bases between the germline ends. CDR3 DNA sequence: TGTGCCATCAGTAGGACACAGGAGACCTACGAGCAGTACTTC. Translated, it gives CAISRTQETYEQYF.

This chain links TRBV7-6 with TRBJ2-5, with 8 bases that match TRBD2. Trimming cost V 7 bases and J 1 base; bases outside gene matches: 8. The CDR3 contains 15 residues. In germline, CDR1 is SGHVS, CDR2 FNYEAQ. The chain's CDR3 is CASTLGGAPQETQYF. The CDR3 DNA reads as TGTGCCAGCACCCTCGGGGGGGCCCCCCAAGAGACCCAGTACTTC.

V and J are TRBV7-6 and TRBJ1-2, with 8 bases matching TRBD1. Germline V gene data show CDR1 as SGHVS and CDR2 as FNYEAQ. V lost 8 bases to trimming and J lost 11 bases; unmatched junction nucleotides: 10. CDR3 length: 12 amino acids. In DNA form, the CDR3 reads TGTGCCAGCGGGAACCGGGACAGGTCTTACACCTTC. This codes for CASGNRDRSYTF.

The rearrangement uses TRBV29-1 and TRBJ1-2; D not certain. V lost 0 bases to trimming and J lost 3 bases, with 26 bases between them. Germline CDR1 and CDR2: SQVTM and ANQGSEA. The CDR3 spans 19 residues. Here the CDR3 reads CSVEDLGDRLGVWDYGYTF. The CDR3 coding sequence is TGCAGCGTTGAAGATCTCGGGGATCGTTTGGGCGTTTGGGACTATGGCTACACCTTC. Filled out from reference TRBV29-1 and TRBJ1-2, the complete variable domain reads SAVISQKPSRDICQRGTSLTIQCQVDSQVTMMFWYRQQPGQSLTLIATANQGSEATYESGFVIDKFPISRPNLTFSTLTVSNMSPEDSSIYLCSVEDLGDRLGVWDYGYTFGSGTRLTVV.

This chain joins TRBV2 and TRBJ2-7; no definite D call. The ends were cut back, 3 bases at V and 2 bases at J, with 5 bases in the middle. From germline, CDR1 is SNHLY and CDR2 FYNNEI. The CDR3 has 12 amino acids. The CDR3 DNA is TGTGCCAGCAGTGACAGAACCTACGAGCAGTACTTC. It is translated as CASSDRTYEQYF.

The chain combines TRBV27 with TRBJ1-4, with D unclear. This CDR3 has 14 amino acids. Trimming left V 0 bases short and J 5 bases short, with 7 bases between. Germline-derived CDR1 and CDR2 are MNHEY and SMNVEV (reference sequence). The CDR3 DNA is TGTGCCAGCAGTTTATCACCCACAAATGAAAAACTGTTTTTT. This codes for CASSLSPTNEKLFF.

The rearrangement joins TRBV12-5 to TRBJ2-7; D call uncertain. Germline lookup yields CDR1 LGHNT and CDR2 FRNRAP. Trimming cost V 8 bases and J 0 bases, with 11 bases left between them. The CDR3 sequence is 13 residues long. The CDR3 sequence is CASSFSGSYEQYF. CDR3 bases: TGTGCTAGTTCTTTCTCCGGCTCCTACGAGCAGTACTTC.

This sequence joins TRBV7-9 and TRBJ2-2, with 15 nucleotides matching TRBD2. Germline lookup yields CDR1 SEHNR and CDR2 FQNEAQ (reference sequence). The CDR3 totals 17 residues. The V and J ends lost 3 bases and 5 bases, in that order; junction bases with no gene match: 4. The DNA of the CDR3 is TGTGCCAGCAGCTTCCGGACTAGCGGGGGGGTGACCGGGGAGCTGTTTTTT. It is translated as CASSFRTSGGVTGELFF.

This sequence joins TRBV6-1 and TRBJ1-5, with D maybe TRBD1 (5 bases). The CDR3 is 13 residues long. Germline loops: CDR1 MNHNS, CDR2 SASEGT. V was shortened by 4 bases and J by 7 bases, with 11 bases between the two germline ends. DNA for the CDR3: TGTGCCAGCAGTGCTGCAGGGTCACAGCCCCAGCATTTT. Protein product: CASSAAGSQPQHF.

The rearrangement uses TRBV7-2 and TRBJ1-5; unclear D gene. Trimming shortened V by 1 base and J by 3 bases, and 4 bases separated the two germline ends. Germline V gives CDR1 SGHTA, CDR2 FQGNSA. This CDR3 spans 13 amino acids. CDR3 nucleotides: TGTGCCAGCAGCTTAGAGCCCAATCAGCCCCAGCATTTT. It is translated as CASSLEPNQPQHF.

The chain uses TRBV10-2 and TRBJ2-2, with 8 bases fitting TRBD1. Germline V CDR1 and CDR2: WSHSY, SAAADI. Trimming removed 7 bases from V and 9 bases from J; junction bases left unmatched: 4. The CDR3 sequence is 12 residues long. The CDR3 here is CASTAGGRELFF. For the CDR3, the DNA is TGCGCCAGCACCGCAGGGGGCCGGGAGCTGTTTTTT.